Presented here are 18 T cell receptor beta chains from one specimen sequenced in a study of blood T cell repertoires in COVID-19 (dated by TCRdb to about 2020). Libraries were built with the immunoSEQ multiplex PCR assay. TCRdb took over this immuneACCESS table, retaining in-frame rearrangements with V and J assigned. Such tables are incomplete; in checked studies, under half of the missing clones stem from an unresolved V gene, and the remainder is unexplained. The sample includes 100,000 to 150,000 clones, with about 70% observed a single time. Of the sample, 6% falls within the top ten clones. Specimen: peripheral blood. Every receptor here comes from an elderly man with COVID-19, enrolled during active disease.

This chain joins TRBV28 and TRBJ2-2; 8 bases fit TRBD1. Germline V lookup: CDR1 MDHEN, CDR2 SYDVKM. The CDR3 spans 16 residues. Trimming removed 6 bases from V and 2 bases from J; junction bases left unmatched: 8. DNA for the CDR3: TGTGCCAGCAGAGGAAAGACAGGGGCTAACACCGGGGAGCTGTTTTTT. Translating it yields CASRGKTGANTGELFF.

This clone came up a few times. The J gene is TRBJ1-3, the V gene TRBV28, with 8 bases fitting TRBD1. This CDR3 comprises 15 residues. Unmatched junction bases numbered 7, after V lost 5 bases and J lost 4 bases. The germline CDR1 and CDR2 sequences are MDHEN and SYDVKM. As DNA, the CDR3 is TGTGCCAGCAGTCCCGACAGGGGTTTCGGAAACACCATATATTTT. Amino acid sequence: CASSPDRGFGNTIYF.

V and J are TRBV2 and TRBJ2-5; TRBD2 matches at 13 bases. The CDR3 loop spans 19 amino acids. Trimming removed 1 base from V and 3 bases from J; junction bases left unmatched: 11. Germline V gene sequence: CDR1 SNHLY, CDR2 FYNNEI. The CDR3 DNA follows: TGTGCCAGCAGTGAAGGAAAGACTAGCGGGAGGACCCGCGAAGAGACCCAGTACTTC. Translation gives CASSEGKTSGRTREETQYF.

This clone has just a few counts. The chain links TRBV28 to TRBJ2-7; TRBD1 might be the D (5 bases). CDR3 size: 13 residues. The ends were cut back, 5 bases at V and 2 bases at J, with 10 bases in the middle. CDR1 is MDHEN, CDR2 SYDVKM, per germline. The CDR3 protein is CASSQGFTYEQYF. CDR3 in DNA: TGTGCCAGCAGTCAGGGATTCACCTACGAGCAGTACTTC.

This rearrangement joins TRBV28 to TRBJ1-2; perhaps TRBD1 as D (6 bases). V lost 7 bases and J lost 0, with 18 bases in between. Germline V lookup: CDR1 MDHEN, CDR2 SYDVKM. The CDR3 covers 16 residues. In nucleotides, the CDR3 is TGTGCCAGCAATGAGGACAGCTCCTTTTCTAACTATGGCTACACCTTC. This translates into CASNEDSSFSNYGYTF.

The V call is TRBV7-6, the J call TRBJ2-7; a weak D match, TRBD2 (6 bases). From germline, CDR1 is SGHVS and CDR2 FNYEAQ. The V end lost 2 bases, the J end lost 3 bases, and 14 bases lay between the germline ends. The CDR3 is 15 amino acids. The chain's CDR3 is CASSLNPRESYEQYF. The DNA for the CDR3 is TGTGCCAGCAGCTTAAACCCCCGGGAGAGCTACGAGCAGTACTTC.

For the CDR3, the DNA is TGTGCCAGCACCCCCGGGACAAAAAACACTGAAGCTTTCTTT. Amino acid sequence: CASTPGTKNTEAFF. This chain connects TRBV7-9 to TRBJ1-1; TRBD1 might be the D (6 bases). The germline V and J ends were trimmed by 7 bases and 2 bases, with 14 bases remaining between them. Per the germline V gene, CDR1 is SEHNR and CDR2 is FQNEAQ (reference sequence). CDR3 length: 14 amino acids.

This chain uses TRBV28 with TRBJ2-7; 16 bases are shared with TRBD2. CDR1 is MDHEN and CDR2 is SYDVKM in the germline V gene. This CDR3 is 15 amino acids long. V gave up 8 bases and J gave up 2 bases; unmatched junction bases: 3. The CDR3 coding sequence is TGTGCCAGCTACGGGACTAGCGGGAGGGCCTACGAGCAGTACTTC. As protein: CASYGTSGRAYEQYF. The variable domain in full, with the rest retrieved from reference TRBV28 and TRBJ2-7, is DVKVTQSSRYLVKRTGEKVFLECVQDMDHENMFWYRQDPGLGLRLIYFSYDVKMKEKGDIPEGYSVSREKKERFSLILESASTNQTSMYLCASYGTSGRAYEQYFGPGTRLTVT.

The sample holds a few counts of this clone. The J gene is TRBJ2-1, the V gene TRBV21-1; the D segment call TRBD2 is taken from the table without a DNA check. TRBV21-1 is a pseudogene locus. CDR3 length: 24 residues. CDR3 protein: CASSKVRISRLLRVIIHSYNEQFF. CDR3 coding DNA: TGTGCCAGCAGCAAAGTTCGCATAAGTCGACTTCTGCGAGTAATCATTCACTCCTACAATGAGCAGTTCTTC.

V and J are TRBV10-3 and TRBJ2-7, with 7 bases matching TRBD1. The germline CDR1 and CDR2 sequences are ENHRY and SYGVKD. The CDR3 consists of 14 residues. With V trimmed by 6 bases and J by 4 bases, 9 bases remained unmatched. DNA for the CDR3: TGTGCCATCAGCGTTACAGGGGAACGGTACGAGCAGTACTTC. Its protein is CAISVTGERYEQYF.

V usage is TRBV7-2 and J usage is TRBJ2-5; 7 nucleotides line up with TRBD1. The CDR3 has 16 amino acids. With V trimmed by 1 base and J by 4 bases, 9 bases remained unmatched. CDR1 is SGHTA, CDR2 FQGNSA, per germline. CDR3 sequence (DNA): TGTGCCAGCAGCTTAGTGCAGGGGGAAGGAGGAGAGACCCAGTACTTC. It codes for CASSLVQGEGGETQYF.

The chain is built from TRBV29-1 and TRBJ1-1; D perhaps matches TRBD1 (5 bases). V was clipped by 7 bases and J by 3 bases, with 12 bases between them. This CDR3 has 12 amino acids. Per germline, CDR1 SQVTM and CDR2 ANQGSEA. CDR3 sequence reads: CSGGEVDTEAFF. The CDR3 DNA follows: TGCAGCGGGGGGGAGGTGGACACTGAAGCTTTCTTT.

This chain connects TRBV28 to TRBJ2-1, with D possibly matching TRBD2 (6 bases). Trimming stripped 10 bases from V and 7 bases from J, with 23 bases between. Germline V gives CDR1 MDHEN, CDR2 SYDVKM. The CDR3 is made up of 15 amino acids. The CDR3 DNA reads TGTGCCACCGATAGGGGTCTAGCGCTATTAAATGAGCAGTTCTTC. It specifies CATDRGLALLNEQFF.

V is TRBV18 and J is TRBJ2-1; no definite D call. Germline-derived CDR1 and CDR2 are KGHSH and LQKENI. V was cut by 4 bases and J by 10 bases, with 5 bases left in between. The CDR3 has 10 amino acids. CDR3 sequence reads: CASSQREQFF. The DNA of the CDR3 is TGTGCCAGCTCACAACGGGAGCAGTTCTTC.

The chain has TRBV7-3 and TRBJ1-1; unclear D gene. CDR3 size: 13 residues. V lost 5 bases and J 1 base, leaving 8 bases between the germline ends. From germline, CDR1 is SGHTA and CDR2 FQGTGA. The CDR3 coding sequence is TGTGCCAGCAGCGCGACAAAGAACACTGAAGCTTTCTTT. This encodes CASSATKNTEAFF.

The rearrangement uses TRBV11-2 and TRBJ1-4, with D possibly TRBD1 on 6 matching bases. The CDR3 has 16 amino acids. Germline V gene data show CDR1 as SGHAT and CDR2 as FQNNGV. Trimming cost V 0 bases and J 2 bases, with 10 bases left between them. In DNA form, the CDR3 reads TGTGCCAGCAGCTTAGAACAGGGCGGGACTAATGAAAAACTGTTTTTT. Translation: CASSLEQGGTNEKLFF.

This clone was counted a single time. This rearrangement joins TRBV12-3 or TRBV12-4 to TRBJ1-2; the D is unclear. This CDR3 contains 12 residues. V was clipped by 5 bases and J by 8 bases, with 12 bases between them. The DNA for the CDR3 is TGTGCCAGCAGTCCCAGACTTGTCGGCTACACCTTC. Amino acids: CASSPRLVGYTF.

As DNA, the CDR3 is TGTGCCAGCAGCTTGGGGCGGGGCCGCGGCCCTAATGAGCAGTTCTTC. Translated, it gives CASSLGRGRGPNEQFF. The chain recombines TRBV5-4 with TRBJ2-1; the D gene is possibly TRBD2 (6 bases). Germline lookup yields CDR1 SGHNT and CDR2 YYREEE (reference sequence). V dropped 0 bases and J dropped 7 bases, with 17 bases sitting between them. This CDR3 has 16 amino acids.